These T cell receptor beta chains were read from a single sample in a study of blood T cell repertoires in COVID-19. TCRdb's table, derived via immunoSEQ multiplex PCR, lists solely in-frame clones and lacks some. This sample has roughly 97,000 clones, with 90% found just once. Material: peripheral blood. Receptors were obtained from a man aged 55 to 70 with acute or convalescent COVID-19. Both conserved end residues are part of each CDR3. A D gene is named only where the DNA matches it firmly. Only part of the rows carry a size: once, few, many, or a class if the clone is expanded.

TRBD1,TRBV3-1/TRBV3-2,TRBJ1-6,.,CASSQVRGTGSSPLHF,TGTGCCAGCAGCCAAGTCCGTGGGACAGGCAGTTCACCCCTCCACTTT
.,TRBV29-1,TRBJ1-2,.,CSVEKQDYGYTF,TGCAGCGTTGAAAAACAGGATTATGGCTACACCTTC
TRBD1,TRBV4-1,TRBJ1-2,.,CASSQEKGAYGYTF,TGCGCCAGCAGCCAAGAAAAGGGGGCCTATGGCTACACCTTC
.,TRBV5-1,TRBJ2-7,once,CASSPTGRDNEQYF,TGCGCCAGCAGCCCCACGGGCAGGGATAACGAGCAGTACTTC
.,TRBV19,TRBJ1-5,.,CASRYASGRPQHF,TGTGCCAGTAGGTACGCTTCGGGTCGGCCCCAGCATTTT
.,TRBV30,TRBJ1-2,.,CASQGLRGYTF,TGTGCCTCCCAGGGGCTTCGGGGCTACACCTTC
.,TRBV19,TRBJ1-2,.,CASMGGFGYTF,TGTGCCAGTATGGGAGGCTTTGGCTACACCTTC
TRBD1,TRBV4-1,TRBJ2-2,.,CASSQIRTGHGELFF,TGCGCCAGCAGCCAGATACGGACAGGGCACGGGGAGCTGTTTTTT
.,TRBV2,TRBJ2-4,.,CASSGQKINIQYF,TGTGCCAGCAGTGGACAGAAGATAAACATTCAGTACTTC
TRBD1,TRBV5-1,TRBJ2-3,.,CASSRDRTGLPDTQYF,TGCGCCAGCAGCCGGGATAGGACAGGGTTGCCAGATACGCAGTATTTT
TRBD1,TRBV7-2,TRBJ1-6,.,CASWAGTAGSPLHF,TGTGCCAGCTGGGCCGGGACAGCGGGTTCACCCCTCCACTTT
TRBD1,TRBV7-6,TRBJ1-1,.,CASSLGLRDSEAFF,TGTGCCAGCAGCTTAGGTCTGAGGGACAGTGAAGCTTTCTTT
.,TRBV10-3,TRBJ2-4,.,CAITQGDIQYF,TGTGCCATCACCCAGGGTGACATTCAGTACTTC
TRBD2,TRBV11-3,TRBJ2-5,.,CASSLLAGKQETQYF,TGTGCCAGCAGCTTGCTAGCGGGGAAACAAGAGACCCAGTACTTC
.,TRBV4-2,TRBJ1-3,.,CASSQGSGAGNTIYF,TGTGCCAGCAGCCAAGGGTCGGGGGCTGGAAACACCATATATTTT
.,TRBV18,TRBJ1-3,.,CASSSGLIVGNTIYF,TGTGCCAGCTCGTCAGGCCTTATTGTCGGAAACACCATATATTTT
.,TRBV7-2,TRBJ2-2,.,CASSFVQTNTGELFF,TGTGCCAGCAGCTTTGTACAGACGAACACCGGGGAGCTGTTTTTT
.,TRBV12-3/TRBV12-4,TRBJ1-1,.,CASSSGQKEAFF,TGTGCCAGCAGTTCCGGACAGAAAGAAGCTTTCTTT